These T cell receptor beta chains were read from a single sample in a study of cytomegalovirus exposure and HLA in healthy donors. The method was immunoSEQ multiplex PCR; TCRdb's version includes in-frame clones alone and lacks a portion of them. The profile shows 150,000 to 170,000 clones, under 85% of them singletons. Material: PBMCs. These receptors originate from a young man in good health and CMV-seronegative. Each CDR3 is given without its conserved first and last residue.

v_gene,j_gene,CDR3aa
TRBV11-2,TRBJ2-7,ASSLGLGQGVYEQY
TRBV6-1,TRBJ1-1,ASKGGGFGTEAF
TRBV6-1,TRBJ2-3,ASSTGGSVTQY
TRBV28,TRBJ1-2,ASSSEGSDRVYGYT
TRBV5-1,TRBJ2-2,ASSTAGAMNTGELF
TRBV27,TRBJ1-6,ASTLLPGNNSPLH
TRBV9,TRBJ1-2,ASSVAGKGDYGYT
TRBV10-3,TRBJ2-2,AIPSSQAGATGELF
TRBV11-3,TRBJ1-1,ASRQGWDTEAF
TRBV29-1,TRBJ1-1,SVAGQGGITEAF
TRBV7-9,TRBJ2-1,ASSPDGVLGPYNEQF
TRBV7-9,TRBJ1-6,ASSLGGLDSPLH
TRBV19,TRBJ2-3,ASRRTGPSTDTQY
TRBV5-1,TRBJ1-5,ASSLGGGAGNQPQH
TRBV29-1,TRBJ1-1,SVESQGNTEAF
TRBV5-1,TRBJ2-5,ASSPGGWEQETQY
TRBV11-2,TRBJ2-7,ASSSVQGPYEQY
TRBV21-1,TRBJ1-1,AILHGGSTEAF
TRBV7-3,TRBJ1-5,ASSLNKNQPQH
TRBV10-3,TRBJ1-4,AISRVTNEKLF
TRBV7-6,NA,ASSLPGEGYEQY
TRBV5-1,TRBJ1-1,ASRLGQGWLAF